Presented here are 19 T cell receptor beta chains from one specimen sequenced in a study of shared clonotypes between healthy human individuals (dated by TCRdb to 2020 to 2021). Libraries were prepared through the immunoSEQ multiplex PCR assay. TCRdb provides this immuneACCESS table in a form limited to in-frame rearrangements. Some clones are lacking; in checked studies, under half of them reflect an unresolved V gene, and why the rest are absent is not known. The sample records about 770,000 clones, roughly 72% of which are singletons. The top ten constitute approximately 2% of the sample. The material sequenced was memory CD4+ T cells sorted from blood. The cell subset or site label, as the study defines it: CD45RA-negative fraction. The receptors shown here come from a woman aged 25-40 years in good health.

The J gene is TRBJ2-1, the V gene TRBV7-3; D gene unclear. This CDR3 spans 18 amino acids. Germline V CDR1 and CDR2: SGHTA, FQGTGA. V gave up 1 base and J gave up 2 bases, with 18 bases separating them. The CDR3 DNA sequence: TGTGCCAGCAGCTTAAAATTTGCTGACCCAATGCCCTACAATGAGCAGTTCTTC. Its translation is CASSLKFADPMPYNEQFF.

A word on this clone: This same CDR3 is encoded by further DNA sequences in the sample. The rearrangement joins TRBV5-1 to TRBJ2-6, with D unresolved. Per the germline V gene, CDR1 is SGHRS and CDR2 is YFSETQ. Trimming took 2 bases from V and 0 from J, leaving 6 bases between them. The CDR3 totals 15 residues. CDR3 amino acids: CASSFPSSGANVLTF. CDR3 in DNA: TGCGCCAGCAGCTTTCCTAGCTCTGGGGCCAACGTCCTGACTTTC.

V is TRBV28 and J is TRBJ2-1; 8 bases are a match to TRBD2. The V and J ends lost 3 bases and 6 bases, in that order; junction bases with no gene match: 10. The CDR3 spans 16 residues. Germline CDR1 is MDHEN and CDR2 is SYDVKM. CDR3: CASSFFIGGRLNEQFF. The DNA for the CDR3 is TGTGCCAGCAGTTTCTTCATCGGCGGGAGGCTCAATGAGCAGTTCTTC.

The CDR3 reads CASSETRTGEQFF. For the CDR3, the DNA is TGTGCCAGCAGTGAGACTAGGACGGGTGAGCAGTTCTTC. The chain uses TRBV2 and TRBJ2-1; D may be TRBD2 (6 bases). The CDR3 runs 13 residues. The germline V gene has CDR1 SNHLY and CDR2 FYNNEI. The V gene lost 3 bases and the J gene lost 9 bases, with 12 bases spanning the gap. Full variable domain (remainder filled in from reference TRBV2 and TRBJ2-1): EPEVTQTPSHQVTQMGQEVILRCVPISNHLYFYWYRQILGQKVEFLVSFYNNEISEKSEIFDDQFSVERPDGSNFTLKIRSTKLEDSAMYFCASSETRTGEQFFGPGTRLTVL.

CDR3 sequence (DNA): TGCGCCAGCAGCTTGGCCAACAGGTACGAGCAGTACTTC. Encoded protein: CASSLANRYEQYF. The rearrangement links TRBV5-1 to TRBJ2-7; the D gene is possibly TRBD1 (5 bases). Trimming left V 0 bases short and J 4 bases short, with 8 bases between. In germline, CDR1 is SGHRS, CDR2 YFSETQ. CDR3 size: 13 residues. The variable domain in full, with the rest retrieved from reference TRBV5-1 and TRBJ2-7, is KAGVTQTPRYLIKTRGQQVTLSCSPISGHRSVSWYQQTPGQGLQFLFEYFSETQRNKGNFPGRFSGRQFSNSRSEMNVSTLELGDSALYLCASSLANRYEQYFGPGTRLTVT.

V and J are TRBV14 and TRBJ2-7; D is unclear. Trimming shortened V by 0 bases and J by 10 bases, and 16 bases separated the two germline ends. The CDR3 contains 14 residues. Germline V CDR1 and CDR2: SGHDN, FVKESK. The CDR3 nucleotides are TGTGCCAGCAGCCAAGATACGGCTCTTCTCCGACAGTACTTC. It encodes CASSQDTALLRQYF.

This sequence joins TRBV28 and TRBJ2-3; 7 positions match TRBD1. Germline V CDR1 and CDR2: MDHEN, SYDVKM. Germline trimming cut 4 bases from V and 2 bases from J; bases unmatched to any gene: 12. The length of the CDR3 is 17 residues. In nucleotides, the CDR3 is TGTGCCAGCAGTTGGGGACAGCTCAACACCCTCACAGATACGCAGTATTTT. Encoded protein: CASSWGQLNTLTDTQYF.

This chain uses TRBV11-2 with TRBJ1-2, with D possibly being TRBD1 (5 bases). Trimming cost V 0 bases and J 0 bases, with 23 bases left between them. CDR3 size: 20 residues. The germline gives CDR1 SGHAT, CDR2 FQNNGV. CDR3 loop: CASSLDRWQGGPPSNYGYTF. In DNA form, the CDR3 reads TGTGCCAGCAGCTTAGATCGTTGGCAGGGCGGGCCCCCCTCTAACTATGGCTACACCTTC. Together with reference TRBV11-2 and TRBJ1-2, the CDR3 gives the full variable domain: EAGVAQSPRYKIIEKRQSVAFWCNPISGHATLYWYQQILGQGPKLLIQFQNNGVVDDSQLPKDRFSAERLKGVDSTLKIQPAKLEDSAVYLCASSLDRWQGGPPSNYGYTFGSGTRLTVV.

The CDR3 coding sequence is TGCGCCAGCAGCCAGGGGAGGAGTCTAGGTGAAAAACTGTTTTTT. Its protein product is CASSQGRSLGEKLFF. The V gene is TRBV4-1, the J gene TRBJ1-4; D gene unclear. This CDR3 region has 15 residues. Germline V CDR1 and CDR2: MGHRA, YSYEKL. Between the trimmed V and J ends, which lost 3 bases and 7 bases, there was a span of 15 bases.

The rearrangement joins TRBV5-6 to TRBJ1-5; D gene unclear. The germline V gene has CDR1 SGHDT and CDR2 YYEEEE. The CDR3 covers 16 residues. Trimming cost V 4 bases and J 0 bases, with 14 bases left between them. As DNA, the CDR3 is TGTGCCAGCAGCCGATTTATTACCCTTAGCAATCAGCCCCAGCATTTT. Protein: CASSRFITLSNQPQHF.

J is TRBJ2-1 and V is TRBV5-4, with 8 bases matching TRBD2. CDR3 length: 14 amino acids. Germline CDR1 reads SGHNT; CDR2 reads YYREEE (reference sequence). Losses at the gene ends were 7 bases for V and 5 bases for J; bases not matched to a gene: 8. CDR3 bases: TGTGCCAGCTCCCGGGAGGGTCGCCACAATGAGCAGTTCTTC. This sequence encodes CASSREGRHNEQFF. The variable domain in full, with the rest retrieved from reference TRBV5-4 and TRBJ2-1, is ETGVTQSPTHLIKTRGQQVTLRCSSQSGHNTVSWYQQALGQGPQFIFQYYREEENGRGNFPPRFSGLQFPNYSSELNVNALELDDSALYLCASSREGRHNEQFFGPGTRLTVL.

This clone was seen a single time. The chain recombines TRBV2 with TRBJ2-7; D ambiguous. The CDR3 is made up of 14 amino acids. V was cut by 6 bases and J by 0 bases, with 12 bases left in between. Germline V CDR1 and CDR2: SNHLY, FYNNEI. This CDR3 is CASSTGRNSYEQYF. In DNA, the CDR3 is TGTGCCAGCAGCACCGGACGTAACTCCTACGAGCAGTACTTC.

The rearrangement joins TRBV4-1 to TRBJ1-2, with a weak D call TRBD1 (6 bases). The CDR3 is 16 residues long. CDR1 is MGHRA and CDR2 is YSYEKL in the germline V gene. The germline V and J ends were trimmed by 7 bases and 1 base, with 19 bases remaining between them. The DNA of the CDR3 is TGCGCCAGCAACCCCCACCCGGACAGATATAACTATGGCTACACCTTC. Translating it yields CASNPHPDRYNYGYTF.

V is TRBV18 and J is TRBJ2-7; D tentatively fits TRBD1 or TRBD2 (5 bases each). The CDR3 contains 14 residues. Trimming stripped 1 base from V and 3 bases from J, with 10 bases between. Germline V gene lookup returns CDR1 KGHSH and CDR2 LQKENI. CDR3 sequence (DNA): TGTGCCAGCTCACCACTTGGGGGAAACTACGAGCAGTACTTC. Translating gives CASSPLGGNYEQYF.

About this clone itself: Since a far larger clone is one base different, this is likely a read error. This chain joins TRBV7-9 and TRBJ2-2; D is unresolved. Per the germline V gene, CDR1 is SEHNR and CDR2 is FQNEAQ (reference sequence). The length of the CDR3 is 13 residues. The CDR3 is CASDSPNIGELFF. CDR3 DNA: TGTGCCAGCGACTCGCCTAACATCGGGGAGCTGTTTTTT. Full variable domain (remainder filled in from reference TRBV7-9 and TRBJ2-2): DTGVSQNPRHKITKRGQNVTFRCDPISEHNRLYWYRQTLGQGPEFLTYFQNEAQLEKSRLLSDRFSAERPKGSFSTLEIQRTEQGDSAMYLCASDSPNIGELFFGEGSRLTVL.

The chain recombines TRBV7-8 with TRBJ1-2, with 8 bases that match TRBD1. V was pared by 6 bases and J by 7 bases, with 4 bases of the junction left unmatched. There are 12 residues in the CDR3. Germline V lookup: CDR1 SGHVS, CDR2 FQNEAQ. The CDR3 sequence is CASRTTGGGYTF. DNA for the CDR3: TGTGCCAGCAGAACCACAGGGGGTGGCTACACCTTC.

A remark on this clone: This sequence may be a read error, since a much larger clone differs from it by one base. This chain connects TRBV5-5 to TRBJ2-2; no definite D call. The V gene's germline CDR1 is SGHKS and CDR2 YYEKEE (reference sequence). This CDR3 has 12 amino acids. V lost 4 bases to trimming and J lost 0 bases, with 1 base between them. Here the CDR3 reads CASSTNTGELFF. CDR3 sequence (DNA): TGTGCCAGCAGCACGAACACCGGGGAGCTGTTTTTT.

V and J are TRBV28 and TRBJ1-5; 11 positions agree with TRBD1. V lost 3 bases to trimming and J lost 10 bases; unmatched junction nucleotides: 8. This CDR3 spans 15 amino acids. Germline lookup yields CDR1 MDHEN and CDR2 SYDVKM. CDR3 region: CASSFPGQGARPQHF. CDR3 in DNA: TGTGCCAGCAGTTTCCCCGGACAGGGGGCAAGACCCCAGCATTTT.

CDR3 coding DNA: TGTGCCAGCAGCCAGGACAGGGTGAGCACAGATACGCAGTATTTT. Residues: CASSQDRVSTDTQYF. The rearrangement joins TRBV5-4 to TRBJ2-3, with 8 bases matching TRBD1. The CDR3 has 15 amino acids. Germline V gene data show CDR1 as SGHNT and CDR2 as YYREEE (reference sequence). Trimming at V came to 4 bases and at J to 0 bases, leaving 4 bases not matched to a gene.